The rows below give T cell receptor beta chains drawn from one sample of a study of blood T cell repertoires in COVID-19. Libraries were prepared by immunoSEQ multiplex PCR; TCRdb keeps only in-frame clonotypes and omits some of them. This sample carries some 27,000 clones, roughly 89% of them seen once, and the ten largest clones take roughly 15%. The source material was peripheral blood. The receptors were sampled from a human donor in a cohort sampled during active COVID-19. Both conserved end residues are part of each CDR3. Fields, in order: V gene, D gene, J gene, CDR3 protein, CDR3 DNA. A D gene is named only where the DNA matches it firmly.

>TRBV24-1|TRBD2|TRBJ2-5
CATSDPRTSGETQYF
TGTGCCACCAGTGACCCTCGGACTAGCGGGGAGACCCAGTACTTC
>TRBV6-5|TRBD1|TRBJ2-5
CASRGQAQETQYF
TGTGCCAGCAGGGGACAGGCACAAGAGACCCAGTACTTC
>TRBV28|.|TRBJ1-5
CASSFRDNPLGQPQHF
TGTGCCAGCAGTTTTCGGGACAACCCTCTTGGGCAGCCCCAGCATTTT
>TRBV3-1/TRBV3-2|.|TRBJ2-3
CASSQGHLGTATTQYF
TGTGCCAGCAGCCAAGGGCACTTAGGGACTGCCACAACGCAGTATTTT
>TRBV14|.|TRBJ1-2
CASSQQAYGYTF
TGTGCCAGCAGCCAACAAGCCTATGGCTACACCTTC
>TRBV18|TRBD1|TRBJ2-4
CASSTTGTKNIQYF
TGTGCCAGCTCAACGACAGGGACCAAAAACATTCAGTACTTC
>TRBV18|TRBD2|TRBJ2-5
CASSPLAVQETQYF
TGTGCCAGCTCACCGCTAGCGGTGCAAGAGACCCAGTACTTC
>TRBV14|TRBD2|TRBJ2-3
CASSHIPFVSGELTDTQYF
TGTGCCAGCAGCCATATTCCCTTCGTAAGCGGGGAGCTCACAGATACGCAGTATTTT
>TRBV4-3|.|TRBJ1-1
CASSQGHGRTEAFF
TGCGCCAGCAGCCAAGGGCACGGGAGGACTGAAGCTTTCTTT
>TRBV19|TRBD1|TRBJ2-6
CASSIYGQGASGANVLTF
TGTGCCAGTAGTATTTATGGACAGGGGGCATCTGGGGCCAACGTCCTGACTTTC
>TRBV6-6|TRBD1|TRBJ1-1
CASSYRDRAGTEAFF
TGTGCCAGCAGTTACCGGGACAGGGCTGGCACTGAAGCTTTCTTT
>TRBV5-4|.|TRBJ2-2
CASSLDSGTGELFF
TGTGCCAGCAGCTTGGACTCCGGCACCGGGGAGCTGTTTTTT
>TRBV4-1|TRBD1|TRBJ2-7
CASSRGQGALHEQYF
TGCGCCAGCAGCCGCGGACAGGGGGCGTTGCACGAGCAGTACTTC
>TRBV19|TRBD1|TRBJ1-5
CASSGQGAGQPQHF
TGTGCCAGTAGTGGACAGGGGGCGGGTCAGCCCCAGCATTTT
>TRBV7-2|.|TRBJ2-5
CASSPPSGEETQYF
TGTGCCAGCAGCCCGCCGAGCGGCGAAGAGACCCAGTACTTC
>TRBV5-1|TRBD1|TRBJ2-5
CASSSTGGRETQYF
TGCGCCAGCAGCTCCACAGGGGGCAGGGAGACCCAGTACTTC
>TRBV19|.|TRBJ1-1
CASRTVGGGTEAFF
TGTGCCAGTAGGACCGTGGGGGGTGGCACTGAAGCTTTCTTT
>TRBV7-2|.|TRBJ1-6
CASSRGTAEPSPLHF
TGTGCCAGCAGCCGGGGTACGGCAGAACCCTCACCCCTCCACTTT
>TRBV28|TRBD2|TRBJ2-7
CASSLTSGTHEQYF
TGTGCCAGCAGTTTGACTAGCGGGACCCACGAGCAGTACTTC
>TRBV2|TRBD1|TRBJ1-2
CASNKRQGDYGYTF
TGTGCCAGCAATAAAAGACAGGGGGACTATGGCTACACCTTC
>TRBV19|.|TRBJ1-2
CASSSSWTHYGYTF
TGTGCCAGTAGCTCCTCGTGGACACACTATGGCTACACCTTC
>TRBV11-3|TRBD2|TRBJ2-7
CASSLERPGGGGLGPWQYF
TGTGCCAGCAGCTTAGAGCGGCCAGGAGGGGGGGGACTAGGACCGTGGCAGTACTTC
>TRBV18|TRBD2|TRBJ2-1
CASSPQTSGGYNEQFF
TGTGCCAGCTCACCACAGACTAGCGGGGGGTACAATGAGCAGTTCTTC
>TRBV19|TRBD1|TRBJ2-6
CASRTGAASGANVLTF
TGTGCCAGTAGGACAGGGGCGGCCTCTGGGGCCAACGTCCTGACTTTC
>TRBV19|TRBD2|TRBJ2-4
CASSREEGTLAKNIQYF
TGTGCCAGTAGTCGGGAGGAGGGAACGCTAGCCAAAAACATTCAGTACTTC
>TRBV19|TRBD2|TRBJ2-7
CASSLLAGSEQYF
TGTGCCAGTAGTCTGCTAGCGGGGAGTGAGCAGTACTTC
>TRBV18|TRBD1|TRBJ2-1
CASSPPDRDNEQFF
TGTGCCAGCTCACCACCCGACAGGGACAATGAGCAGTTCTTC
>TRBV5-4|TRBD1|TRBJ1-2
CASSPLGQGVGGYTF
TGTGCCAGCAGCCCTCTCGGACAGGGCGTGGGTGGCTACACCTTC